This T cell receptor (beta chain) was documented in a study of CD8 T cells in ankylosing spondylitis. Overall study findings and caveats: Apparently characteristic of ankylosing spondylitis blood was a TCR beta motif (roughly eight highly homologous variants). Disease-linked clones reportedly showed significant enrichment in matched ankylosing spondylitis synovial fluid.

Trimming left V 4 bases short and J 1 base short, with 13 bases between. This CDR3 contains 15 residues. CDR1 SGHRS and CDR2 YFSETQ come from the germline V gene. This clonotype was counted a few times. Its antigen is as yet unknown. Quantitative 5'-RACE was performed with molecular barcodes, and it yielded the TCR beta libraries. TCRdb re-called the 5' RACE reads through MiXCR, storing one row per CDR3 protein. This table holds about 330,000 distinct CDR3 sequences, 6.5% to 10% found once. The chain carries TRBV5-1 and TRBJ2-3; D is unresolved. Sequenced sample: blood, either unsorted or a sorted T cell fraction (not recorded which). The origin of this receptor is a male donor with ankylosing spondylitis. For the CDR3, the DNA is TGCGCCAGCAGCCTGGACCCAGGCGGCACAGATACGCAGTATTTT. Translated, it gives CASSLDPGGTDTQYF. Using reference TRBV5-1 and TRBJ2-3 for the parts outside the CDR3, the full variable domain is KAGVTQTPRYLIKTRGQQVTLSCSPISGHRSVSWYQQTPGQGLQFLFEYFSETQRNKGNFPGRFSGRQFSNSRSEMNVSTLELGDSALYLCASSLDPGGTDTQYFGPGTRLTVL.